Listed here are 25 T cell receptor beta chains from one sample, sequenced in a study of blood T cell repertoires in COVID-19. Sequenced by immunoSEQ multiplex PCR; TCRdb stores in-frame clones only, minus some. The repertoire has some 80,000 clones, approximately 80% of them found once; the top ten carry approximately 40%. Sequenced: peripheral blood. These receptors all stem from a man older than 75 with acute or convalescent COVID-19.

The CDR3 coding sequence is TGTGCCAGCAGCTTTTTGGACAACAATCAGCCCCAGCATTTT. Its protein is CASSFLDNNQPQHF. This chain connects TRBV5-5 to TRBJ1-5; D is perhaps TRBD1 (5 bases). CDR1 is SGHKS and CDR2 is YYEKEE in the germline V gene (reference sequence). V dropped 2 bases and J dropped 3 bases, with 9 bases sitting between them. There are 14 residues in the CDR3.

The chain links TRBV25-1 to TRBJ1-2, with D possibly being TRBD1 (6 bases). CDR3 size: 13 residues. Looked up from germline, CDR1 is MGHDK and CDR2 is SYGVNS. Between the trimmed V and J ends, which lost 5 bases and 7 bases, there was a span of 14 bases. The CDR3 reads CASSPGQQSGYTF. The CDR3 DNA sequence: TGTGCCAGCAGTCCCGGACAGCAGTCTGGCTACACCTTC.

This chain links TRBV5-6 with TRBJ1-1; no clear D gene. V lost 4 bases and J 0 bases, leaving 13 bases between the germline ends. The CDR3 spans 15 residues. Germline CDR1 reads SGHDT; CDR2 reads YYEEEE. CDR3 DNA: TGTGCCAGCAGCAGAGGCCTCGAAGTGAACACTGAAGCTTTCTTT. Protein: CASSRGLEVNTEAFF.

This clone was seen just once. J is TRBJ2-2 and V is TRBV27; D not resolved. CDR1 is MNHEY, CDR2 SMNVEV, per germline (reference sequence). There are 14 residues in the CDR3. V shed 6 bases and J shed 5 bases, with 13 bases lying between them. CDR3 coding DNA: TGTGCCAGCAGATTTTCCAGGATGACCGGGGAGCTGTTTTTT. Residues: CASRFSRMTGELFF.

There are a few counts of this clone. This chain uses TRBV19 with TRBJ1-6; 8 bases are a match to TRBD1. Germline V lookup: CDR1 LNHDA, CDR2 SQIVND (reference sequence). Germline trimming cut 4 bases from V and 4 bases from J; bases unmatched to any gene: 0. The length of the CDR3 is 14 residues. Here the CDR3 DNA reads TGTGCCAGTAGTAGGACAGGGTATAATTCACCCCTCCACTTT. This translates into CASSRTGYNSPLHF.

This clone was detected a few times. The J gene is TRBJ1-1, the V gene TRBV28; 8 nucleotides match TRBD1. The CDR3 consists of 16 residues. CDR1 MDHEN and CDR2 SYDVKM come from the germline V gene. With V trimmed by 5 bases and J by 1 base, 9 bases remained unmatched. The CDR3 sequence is CASSNTGGGANTEAFF. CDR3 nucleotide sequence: TGTGCCAGCAGTAATACAGGGGGGGGCGCGAACACTGAAGCTTTCTTT.

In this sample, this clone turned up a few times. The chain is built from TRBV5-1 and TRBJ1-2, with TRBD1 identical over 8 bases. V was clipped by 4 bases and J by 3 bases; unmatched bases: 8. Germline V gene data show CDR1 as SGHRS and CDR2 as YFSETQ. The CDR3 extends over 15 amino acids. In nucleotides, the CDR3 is TGCGCCAGCAGCCCCGGCGGGACAGGAGACTATGGCTACACCTTC. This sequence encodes CASSPGGTGDYGYTF.

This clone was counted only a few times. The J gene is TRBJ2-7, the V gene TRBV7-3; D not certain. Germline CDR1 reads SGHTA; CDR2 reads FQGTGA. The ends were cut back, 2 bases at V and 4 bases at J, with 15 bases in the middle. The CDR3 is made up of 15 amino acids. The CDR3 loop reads CASSLLPGGIYEQYF. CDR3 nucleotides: TGTGCCAGCAGCTTATTACCCGGCGGAATTTACGAGCAGTACTTC.

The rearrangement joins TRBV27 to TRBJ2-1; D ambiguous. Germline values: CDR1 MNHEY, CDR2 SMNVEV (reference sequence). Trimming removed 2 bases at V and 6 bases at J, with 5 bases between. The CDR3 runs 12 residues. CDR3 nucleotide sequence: TGTGCCAGCAGTTTACGCGGCAATGAGCAGTTCTTC. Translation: CASSLRGNEQFF.

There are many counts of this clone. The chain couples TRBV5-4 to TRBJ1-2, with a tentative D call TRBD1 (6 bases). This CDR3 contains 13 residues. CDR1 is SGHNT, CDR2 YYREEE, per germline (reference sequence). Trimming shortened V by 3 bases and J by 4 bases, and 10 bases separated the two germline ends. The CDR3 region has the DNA TGTGCCAGCAGCTCTACAGGGTTCTATGGCTACACCTTC. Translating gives CASSSTGFYGYTF. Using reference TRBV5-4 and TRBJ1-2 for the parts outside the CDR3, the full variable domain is ETGVTQSPTHLIKTRGQQVTLRCSSQSGHNTVSWYQQALGQGPQFIFQYYREEENGRGNFPPRFSGLQFPNYSSELNVNALELDDSALYLCASSSTGFYGYTFGSGTRLTVV.

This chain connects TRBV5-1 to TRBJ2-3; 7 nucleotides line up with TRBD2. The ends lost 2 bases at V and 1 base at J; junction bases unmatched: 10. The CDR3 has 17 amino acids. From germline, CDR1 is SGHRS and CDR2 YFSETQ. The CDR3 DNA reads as TGCGCCAGCAGCTTAATATCTAGCGGACGAGGCACAGATACGCAGTATTTT. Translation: CASSLISSGRGTDTQYF.

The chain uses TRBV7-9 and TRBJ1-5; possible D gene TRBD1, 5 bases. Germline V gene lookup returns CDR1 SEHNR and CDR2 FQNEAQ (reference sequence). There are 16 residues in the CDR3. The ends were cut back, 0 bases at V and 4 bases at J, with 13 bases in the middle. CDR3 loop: CASSLAGGRSNQPQHF. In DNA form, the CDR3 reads TGTGCCAGCAGCTTAGCGGGGGGTCGATCGAATCAGCCCCAGCATTTT.

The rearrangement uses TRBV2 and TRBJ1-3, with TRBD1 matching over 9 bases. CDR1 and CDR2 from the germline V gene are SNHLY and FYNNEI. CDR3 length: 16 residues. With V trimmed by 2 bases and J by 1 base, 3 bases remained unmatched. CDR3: CASSEPDRGSGNTIYF. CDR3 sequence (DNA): TGTGCCAGCAGTGAACCGGACAGGGGATCTGGAAACACCATATATTTT.

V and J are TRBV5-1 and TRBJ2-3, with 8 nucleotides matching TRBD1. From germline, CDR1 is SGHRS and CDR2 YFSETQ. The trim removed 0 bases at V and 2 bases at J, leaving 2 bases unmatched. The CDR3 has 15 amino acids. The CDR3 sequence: CASSLGDRPTDTQYF. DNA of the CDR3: TGCGCCAGCAGCTTGGGGGACAGGCCCACAGATACGCAGTATTTT.

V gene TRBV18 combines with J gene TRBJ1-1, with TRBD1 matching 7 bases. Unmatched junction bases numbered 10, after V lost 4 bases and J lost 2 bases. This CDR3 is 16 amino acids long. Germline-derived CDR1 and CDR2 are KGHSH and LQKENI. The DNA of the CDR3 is TGTGCCAGCTCACTAGGGACAGCGATGACCAACACTGAAGCTTTCTTT. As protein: CASSLGTAMTNTEAFF.

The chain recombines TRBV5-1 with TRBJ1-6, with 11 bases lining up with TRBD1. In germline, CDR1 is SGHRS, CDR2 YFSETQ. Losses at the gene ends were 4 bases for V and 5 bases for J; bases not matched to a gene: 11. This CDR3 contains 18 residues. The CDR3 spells CASSRGQGARFNNSPLHF. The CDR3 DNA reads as TGCGCCAGCAGCCGAGGACAGGGGGCACGCTTTAATAATTCACCCCTCCACTTT. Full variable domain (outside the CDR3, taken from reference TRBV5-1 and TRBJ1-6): KAGVTQTPRYLIKTRGQQVTLSCSPISGHRSVSWYQQTPGQGLQFLFEYFSETQRNKGNFPGRFSGRQFSNSRSEMNVSTLELGDSALYLCASSRGQGARFNNSPLHFGNGTRLTVT.

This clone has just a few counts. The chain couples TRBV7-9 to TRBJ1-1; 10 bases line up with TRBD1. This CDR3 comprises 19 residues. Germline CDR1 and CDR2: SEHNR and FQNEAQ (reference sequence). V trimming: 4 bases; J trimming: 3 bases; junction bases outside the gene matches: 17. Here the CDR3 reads CASSSPGTGVSLSYTEAFF. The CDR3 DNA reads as TGTGCCAGCAGCTCACCCGGGACAGGGGTCTCCTTGTCCTACACTGAAGCTTTCTTT. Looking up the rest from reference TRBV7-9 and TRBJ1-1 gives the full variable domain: DTGVSQNPRHKITKRGQNVTFRCDPISEHNRLYWYRQTLGQGPEFLTYFQNEAQLEKSRLLSDRFSAERPKGSFSTLEIQRTEQGDSAMYLCASSSPGTGVSLSYTEAFFGQGTRLTVV.

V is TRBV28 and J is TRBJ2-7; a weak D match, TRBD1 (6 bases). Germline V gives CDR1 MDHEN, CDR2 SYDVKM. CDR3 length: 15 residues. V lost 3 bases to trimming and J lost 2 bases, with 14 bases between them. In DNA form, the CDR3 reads TGTGCCAGCAGTTTCACAGGGATCGGGGCCTACGAGCAGTACTTC. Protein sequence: CASSFTGIGAYEQYF.

CDR3 sequence reads: CASSLAAGTNSYEQYF. In DNA, the CDR3 is TGTGCCAGCAGTCTTGCCGCCGGGACTAACTCCTACGAGCAGTACTTC. The chain recombines TRBV27 with TRBJ2-7; 7 nucleotides line up with TRBD2. From germline, CDR1 is MNHEY and CDR2 SMNVEV (reference sequence). The CDR3 is 16 residues long. The trim removed 5 bases at V and 0 bases at J, leaving 10 bases unmatched.

CDR3 nucleotide sequence: TGCAGCGTTGGTACAGACTCCTACGAGCAGTACTTC. Its translation: CSVGTDSYEQYF. The V and J genes are TRBV29-1 and TRBJ2-7; the D is unclear. The CDR3 sequence is 12 residues long. The germline V gene encodes CDR1 SQVTM and CDR2 ANQGSEA. Trimming took off 4 bases at V and 0 bases at J, with 7 bases between the two ends.

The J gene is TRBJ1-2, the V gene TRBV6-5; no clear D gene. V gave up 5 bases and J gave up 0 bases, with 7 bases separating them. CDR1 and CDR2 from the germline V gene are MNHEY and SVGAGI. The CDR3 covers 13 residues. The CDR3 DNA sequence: TGTGCCAGCAGTCTCTACCCTAACTATGGCTACACCTTC. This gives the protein CASSLYPNYGYTF.

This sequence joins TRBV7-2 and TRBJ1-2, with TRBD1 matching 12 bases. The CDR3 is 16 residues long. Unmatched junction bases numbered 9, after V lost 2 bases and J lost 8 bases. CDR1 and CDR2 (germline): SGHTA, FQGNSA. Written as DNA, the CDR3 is TGTGCCAGCAGCTTAACTGGGGGACAGGGGGCAAAAGGCTACACCTTC. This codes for CASSLTGGQGAKGYTF.

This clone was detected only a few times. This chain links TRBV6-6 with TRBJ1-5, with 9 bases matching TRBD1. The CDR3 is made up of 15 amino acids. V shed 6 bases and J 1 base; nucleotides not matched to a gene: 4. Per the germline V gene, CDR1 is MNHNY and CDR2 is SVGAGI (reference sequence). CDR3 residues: CASRLQGASNQPQHF. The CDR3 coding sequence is TGTGCCAGCAGATTACAGGGGGCGAGCAATCAGCCCCAGCATTTT.

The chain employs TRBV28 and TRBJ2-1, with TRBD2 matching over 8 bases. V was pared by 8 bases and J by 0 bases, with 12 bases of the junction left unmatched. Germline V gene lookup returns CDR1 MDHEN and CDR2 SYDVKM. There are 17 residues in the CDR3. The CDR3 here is CASWSGSGLSSYNEQFF. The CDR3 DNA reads TGTGCCAGCTGGAGCGGGAGTGGCCTAAGCTCCTACAATGAGCAGTTCTTC.

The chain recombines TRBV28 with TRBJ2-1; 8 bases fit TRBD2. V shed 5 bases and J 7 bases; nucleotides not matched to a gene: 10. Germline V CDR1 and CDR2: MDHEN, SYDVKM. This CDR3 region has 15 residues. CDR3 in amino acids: CASSPTGTSLNEQFF. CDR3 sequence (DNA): TGTGCCAGCAGTCCGACCGGGACTAGTTTGAATGAGCAGTTCTTC. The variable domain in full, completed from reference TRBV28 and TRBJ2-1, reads DVKVTQSSRYLVKRTGEKVFLECVQDMDHENMFWYRQDPGLGLRLIYFSYDVKMKEKGDIPEGYSVSREKKERFSLILESASTNQTSMYLCASSPTGTSLNEQFFGPGTRLTVL.